Included here is one TCR beta chain sequence, with context. The sample comes from a study of shared clonotypes between healthy human individuals. Several immunoSEQ 96-well plates shared each subset's DNA, each plate a replicate. The protocol was immunoSEQ multiplex PCR, while the TCRdb copy is restricted to in-frame clones and leaves out a portion. Of 490,000 or so clones listed, less than 80% are singletons. Germline loops: CDR1 MDHEN, CDR2 SYDVKM. V was cut by 5 bases and J by 0 bases, with 16 bases left in between. The CDR3 covers 16 residues. The receptor was derived from a woman in her thirties or forties in good health. Some clones in this sample may be carry-over from other donors' samples. The sample taken for sequencing was PBMCs. This chain uses TRBV28 with TRBJ2-5; D not certain. CDR3 protein: CASSRTIDTYQETQYF. The CDR3 DNA reads TGTGCCAGCAGTCGAACAATCGATACGTACCAAGAGACCCAGTACTTC.